The 20 T cell receptor beta chains below all came from one sample that was sequenced in a study of T-cell reconstitution after alpha-beta-depleted transplantation in children. It was with unique molecular identifiers that the TCRbeta library was prepared. A single record per CDR3 protein comes from TCRdb applying MiXCR to the PCR reads. This table holds some 400,000 distinct CDR3 sequences, roughly 22% found once. The specimen was PBMCs from the stem cell graft donor, collected from the stem cell graft. These receptor sequences come from a human donor who donated a stem cell graft to a child with acute myeloid leukemia.

This clonotype was detected only a few times. The gene calls are TRBV3-1 and TRBJ1-1; the D gene is possibly TRBD1 (5 bases). Germline CDR1 LGHDT, CDR2 YNNKEL (reference sequence). V dropped 3 bases and J dropped 1 base, with 9 bases sitting between them. This CDR3 has 14 residues. The CDR3 spells CASSHRQRNTEAFF. For the CDR3, the DNA is TGTGCCAGCAGCCACCGACAGAGGAACACTGAAGCTTTCTTT.

This chain links TRBV20-1 with TRBJ2-1; 12 positions agree with TRBD2. V shed 5 bases, J shed 0 bases, and the junction held 11 bases outside the gene matches. This CDR3 is built from 18 residues. Germline CDR1 DFQATT, CDR2 SNEGSKA (reference sequence). The CDR3 here is CSADSLAGGSSSYNEQFF. CDR3 DNA: TGCAGTGCTGATTCGCTAGCGGGAGGGTCCAGCTCCTACAATGAGCAGTTCTTC.

This rearrangement joins TRBV9 to TRBJ2-1, with 7 nucleotides matching TRBD2. With V trimmed by 0 bases and J by 4 bases, 4 bases remained unmatched. Germline assignment: CDR1 SGDLS and CDR2 YYNGEE. CDR3 size: 15 residues. The CDR3 reads CASSVGAGAYNEQFF. Here the CDR3 DNA reads TGTGCCAGCAGCGTAGGGGCGGGAGCGTACAATGAGCAGTTCTTC.

The chain recombines TRBV20-1 with TRBJ2-4, with 10 bases that match TRBD2. V dropped 5 bases and J dropped 7; count of bases not matched to a gene: 8. The germline gives CDR1 DFQATT, CDR2 SNEGSKA (reference sequence). CDR3 size: 14 residues. This chain's CDR3 is CSAGAGGRSNIQYF. The CDR3 DNA reads TGCAGTGCTGGAGCGGGAGGGCGGTCGAACATTCAGTACTTC.

The chain is built from TRBV29-1 and TRBJ1-2, with unresolved D. CDR1 is SQVTM, CDR2 ANQGSEA, per germline. The V gene lost 2 bases and the J gene lost 5 bases, with 15 bases spanning the gap. This CDR3 is 14 amino acids long. In DNA, the CDR3 is TGCAGCGTTGAATTCTCGGGGTTAAAGTATGGCTACACCTTC. It translates to CSVEFSGLKYGYTF.

This clonotype has ten or more counts. The rearrangement uses TRBV27 and TRBJ1-2; TRBD1 matches 9 bases. The V and J ends lost 6 bases and 5 bases, in that order; junction bases with no gene match: 10. The V gene's germline CDR1 is MNHEY and CDR2 SMNVEV (reference sequence). The CDR3 has 15 residues. CDR3 protein: CASRYYGTGLYGYTF. CDR3 coding DNA: TGTGCCAGCAGATATTATGGGACAGGGCTATATGGCTACACCTTC.

Only a few counts were recorded for this clonotype. The chain employs TRBV9 and TRBJ2-1, with 8 bases fitting TRBD2. V trimming: 1 base; J trimming: 4 bases; junction bases outside the gene matches: 1. Germline loops: CDR1 SGDLS, CDR2 YYNGEE. The CDR3 covers 14 residues. The CDR3 sequence is CASSVSGSYNEQFF. The CDR3 DNA reads TGTGCCAGCAGCGTAAGCGGGAGTTACAATGAGCAGTTCTTC.

The chain joins TRBV7-2 to TRBJ2-2; D ambiguous. The V gene's germline CDR1 is SGHTA and CDR2 FQGNSA. V gave up 4 bases and J gave up 6 bases, with 6 bases separating them. The CDR3 length is 12 residues. CDR3 coding DNA: TGTGCCAGCAGCTGGGTCCCCGGGGAGCTGTTTTTT. Translating it yields CASSWVPGELFF.

This chain joins TRBV7-2 and TRBJ2-1; no reliable D call. Trimming shortened V by 4 bases and J by 2 bases, and 6 bases separated the two germline ends. Germline V gives CDR1 SGHTA, CDR2 FQGNSA. The CDR3 sequence is 13 residues long. CDR3 region: CASSYQTYNEQFF. The CDR3 DNA is TGTGCCAGCAGCTACCAGACCTACAATGAGCAGTTCTTC.

This clonotype was counted many times. This chain uses TRBV29-1 with TRBJ2-7; D gene uncertain. The CDR3 runs to 14 residues. Germline assignment: CDR1 SQVTM and CDR2 ANQGSEA. The V gene lost 5 bases and the J gene lost 4 bases, with 18 bases spanning the gap. CDR3 loop: CSVRLRGREYEQYF. The CDR3 region has the DNA TGCAGCGTTCGGTTGCGAGGTAGAGAATACGAGCAGTACTTC.

In its sample, this clonotype was seen a few times. The CDR3 DNA sequence: TGTGCCAGCAGCCCGGGACAGGAAAACATTCAGTACTTC. It translates to CASSPGQENIQYF. The V call is TRBV13, the J call TRBJ2-4; 8 bases are shared with TRBD1. CDR3 length: 13 residues. V gave up 5 bases and J gave up 5 bases; unmatched junction bases: 2. The germline gives CDR1 PRHDT, CDR2 FYEKMQ (reference sequence).

The sample holds many counts of this clonotype. The chain is built from TRBV5-6 and TRBJ2-7; D is perhaps TRBD1 (5 bases). This CDR3 comprises 14 residues. V shed 4 bases and J shed 2 bases, with 13 bases lying between them. CDR1 and CDR2 from the germline V gene are SGHDT and YYEEEE. DNA of the CDR3: TGTGCCAGCAGCATAGGGCCAGGGACCTACGAGCAGTACTTC. Protein: CASSIGPGTYEQYF. Full variable domain (rest looked up from reference TRBV5-6 and TRBJ2-7): DAGVTQSPTHLIKTRGQQVTLRCSPKSGHDTVSWYQQALGQGPQFIFQYYEEEERQRGNFPDRFSGHQFPNYSSELNVNALLLGDSALYLCASSIGPGTYEQYFGPGTRLTVT.

This clonotype was observed a handful of times. The chain recombines TRBV20-1 with TRBJ2-1; 9 positions match TRBD2. Germline CDR1 is DFQATT and CDR2 is SNEGSKA (reference sequence). V shed 6 bases and J 3 bases; nucleotides not matched to a gene: 6. This CDR3 has 14 residues. Here the CDR3 DNA reads TGCAGTGCCATAGCGGGAGCCGACTACAATGAGCAGTTCTTC. It is translated as CSAIAGADYNEQFF.

This clonotype was found many times. The V and J genes are TRBV29-1 and TRBJ2-1; tentative D call: TRBD2 (7 bases). This CDR3 region has 14 residues. Germline V gives CDR1 SQVTM, CDR2 ANQGSEA. V was shortened by 3 bases and J by 3 bases, with 12 bases between the two germline ends. The CDR3 is CSVDKGGGYNEQFF. CDR3 nucleotides: TGCAGCGTTGACAAGGGGGGGGGCTACAATGAGCAGTTCTTC.

In its sample, this clonotype was seen a few times. The chain links TRBV7-9 to TRBJ1-1, with D uncertain. The CDR3 contains 15 residues. Germline CDR1 reads SEHNR; CDR2 reads FQNEAQ (reference sequence). Trimming removed 4 bases at V and 0 bases at J, with 12 bases between. CDR3 amino acids: CASSYPGDMNTEAFF. DNA of the CDR3: TGTGCCAGCAGCTACCCAGGTGACATGAACACTGAAGCTTTCTTT.

The V and J genes are TRBV12-3 or TRBV12-4 and TRBJ2-1, with 9 bases aligning to TRBD2. The V gene end was trimmed by 3 bases and the J gene end by 6 bases; junction bases not matched to a gene: 15. The CDR3 totals 18 residues. CDR3 nucleotide sequence: TGTGCCAGCAGTTTTCGGGCCTTATTAGCGGGAGTGCGCAATGAGCAGTTCTTC. Amino acid sequence: CASSFRALLAGVRNEQFF.

This clonotype was counted many times. The chain is built from TRBV2 and TRBJ1-3, with a possible D match to TRBD1 (5 bases). Germline assignment: CDR1 SNHLY and CDR2 FYNNEI. This CDR3 spans 13 amino acids. Trimming removed 4 bases from V and 9 bases from J, with 13 bases in between. CDR3 nucleotides: TGTGCCAGCAGTGGCGGCAGGGTCGGCACCATATATTTT. Protein product: CASSGGRVGTIYF.

This chain connects TRBV4-2 to TRBJ2-7; 14 bases line up with TRBD2. The J segment lost 1 base and the V segment lost 3 bases, leaving 5 bases of the junction unmatched. CDR3 length: 17 residues. Germline V CDR1 and CDR2: LGHNA, YNFKEQ. DNA of the CDR3: TGTGCCAGCAGCCATCGACGGACTAGCGGGAGGTCCTACGAGCAGTACTTC. Translated, it gives CASSHRRTSGRSYEQYF.

This sequence joins TRBV28 and TRBJ1-6, with 7 positions matching TRBD1. Germline V gene data show CDR1 as MDHEN and CDR2 as SYDVKM. The CDR3 is made up of 16 amino acids. V lost 3 bases and J lost 5; bases outside the gene matches: 7. CDR3 sequence: CASSFPKGGDNSPLHF. The CDR3 nucleotides read TGTGCCAGCAGTTTCCCCAAAGGGGGCGATAATTCACCCCTCCACTTT.

This clonotype was seen only a few times. This chain connects TRBV3-1 to TRBJ1-1; D may be TRBD1 (6 bases). V was clipped by 2 bases and J by 6 bases, with 22 bases between them. The CDR3 extends over 17 amino acids. Germline V gene data show CDR1 as LGHDT and CDR2 as YNNKEL (reference sequence). The CDR3 region is CASSQFHRGGVHAEAFF. Here the CDR3 DNA reads TGTGCCAGCAGCCAATTCCATCGGGGGGGCGTCCACGCTGAAGCTTTCTTT.